This TCR beta chain was recorded in a study of T cell changes during pregnancy in multiple sclerosis. TCRdb's copy holds only in-frame clones and misses some; the assay was immunoSEQ multiplex PCR. The sample lists 85,000 to 120,000 clones, just under 95% seen once, with roughly 1.5% in the top ten. This CDR3 spans 13 amino acids. Per germline, CDR1 SGHTA and CDR2 FQGNSA. This clone was detected only once. One end of the junction is discordant with germline, which a read error may explain. The input for sequencing was peripheral blood, taken after pregnancy. This chain uses TRBV7-2 with TRBJ2-5, with 7 positions matching TRBD2. The receptor was isolated from a female donor with multiple sclerosis, enrolled in a pregnancy study. The CDR3 DNA is TGTGTCAGCGGGGAGGGCCTGCACGAGACCCAGTACTTC. It translates to CVSGEGLHETQYF.